This T cell receptor (beta chain) comes out of a study of blood T cell repertoires in COVID-19. Study background: Collection of acute and convalescent COVID-19 samples took place in the United States, Italy and Spain.

J gave up 6 bases and V 4 bases, and 9 bases lay outside the gene matches. Per germline, CDR1 SGHRS and CDR2 YFSETQ. CDR3 length equals 15 residues. Repertoires were generated with immunoSEQ multiplex PCR, while TCRdb's copy carries only in-frame clones and drops some. This sample has under 170,000 clones, with more than 80% found just once. The receptor was isolated from a man in his 70s with acute or convalescent COVID-19. The sample taken for sequencing was peripheral blood. The gene calls are TRBV5-1 and TRBJ2-1; 8 bases map to TRBD1. In nucleotides, the CDR3 is TGCGCCAGCAGCGCCGGACAGGGTTTTATCAATGAGCAGTTCTTC. The encoded protein is CASSAGQGFINEQFF. The whole variable domain, remainder taken from reference TRBV5-1 and TRBJ2-1, is KAGVTQTPRYLIKTRGQQVTLSCSPISGHRSVSWYQQTPGQGLQFLFEYFSETQRNKGNFPGRFSGRQFSNSRSEMNVSTLELGDSALYLCASSAGQGFINEQFFGPGTRLTVL.